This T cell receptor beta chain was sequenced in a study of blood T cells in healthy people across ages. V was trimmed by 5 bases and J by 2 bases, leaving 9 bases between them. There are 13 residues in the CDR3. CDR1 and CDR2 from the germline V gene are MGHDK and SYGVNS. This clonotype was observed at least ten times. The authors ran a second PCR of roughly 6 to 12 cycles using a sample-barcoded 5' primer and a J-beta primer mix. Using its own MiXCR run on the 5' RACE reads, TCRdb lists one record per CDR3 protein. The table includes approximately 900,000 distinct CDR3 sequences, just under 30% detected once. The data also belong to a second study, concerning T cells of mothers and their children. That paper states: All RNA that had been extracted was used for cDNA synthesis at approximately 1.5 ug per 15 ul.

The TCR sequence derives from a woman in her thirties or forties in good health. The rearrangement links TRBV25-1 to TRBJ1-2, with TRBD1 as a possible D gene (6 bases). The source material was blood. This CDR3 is CASSRQDNYGYTF. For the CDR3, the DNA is TGTGCCAGCAGTAGACAGGACAACTATGGCTACACCTTC.